The TCR beta chain under discussion was sequenced for a study of T cells in localized non-small cell lung cancer. Broader study findings: Only one tumor region was sequenced, so heterogeneity remains possible. Adjacent lung held a median around 60 of the top 100 tumor clones. Highest T cell clonality was seen in uninvolved adjacent lung, surpassing that measured in tumor.

CDR1 and CDR2 from the germline V gene are MNHEY and SVGAGI. V gave up 2 bases and J gave up 3 bases, with 10 bases separating them. This CDR3 has 14 residues. Libraries were prepared by immunoSEQ multiplex PCR; TCRdb keeps only in-frame clonotypes and omits some of them. The table has roughly 38,000 clones, approximately 80% seen once. Turning to this clone: What it binds is not known.

This TCR came from a male donor aged 60 or over with stage III squamous cell lung carcinoma. Sequenced here: peripheral blood, sampled before any cancer treatment. The J gene is TRBJ2-5, the V gene TRBV6-5; possible D gene TRBD2, 6 bases. This CDR3 reads CASSYRRTKETQYF. The CDR3, as DNA: TGTGCCAGCAGTTACAGGAGGACTAAAGAGACCCAGTACTTC.